Listed here are 27 T cell receptor beta chains from one sample, sequenced in a study of regulatory T cells in long-lasting Graves disease. Specified time point: persistent/refractory GD, antithyroid drugs over 5 years with positive TRAb. PBMCs were the source of the RNA used for TCR sequencing. iRepertoire HTBI primers and Arm-PCR of CDR3 regions built TCR beta libraries. MiXCR, applied by TCRdb to the multiplex PCR reads, yields one record per CDR3 protein. The repertoire has under 450,000 distinct CDR3 sequences, roughly 24% of them found once; the top ten carry around 30%. Sequences were derived from peripheral blood mononuclear cells (PBMCs), sampled when the disease was refractory, from a patient treated with antithyroid drugs. Every receptor here comes from a woman aged 40 to 50 with Graves disease.

This clonotype was counted at least ten times. The chain is built from TRBV11-2 and TRBJ2-5, with a tentative D call TRBD2 (5 bases). The CDR3 contains 15 residues. The germline CDR1 and CDR2 sequences are SGHAT and FQNNGV. V lost 1 base and J 4 bases, leaving 13 bases between the germline ends. The CDR3 is CASSLGPGKSETQYF. The CDR3 region has the DNA TGTGCCAGCAGCTTAGGCCCGGGAAAGTCAGAGACCCAGTACTTC.

This clonotype was recorded many times. The rearrangement uses TRBV28 and TRBJ2-7, with 9 bases identical to TRBD2. The V segment lost 2 bases and the J segment 0 bases; nucleotides outside the gene matches: 2. From germline, CDR1 is MDHEN and CDR2 SYDVKM. The CDR3 loop spans 15 amino acids. CDR3 in amino acids: CASSLLAGSSYEQYF. The CDR3 nucleotides read TGTGCCAGCAGTTTACTAGCGGGAAGCTCCTACGAGCAGTACTTC.

This clonotype was recorded many times. This chain connects TRBV12-3 or TRBV12-4 to TRBJ2-5, with D possibly matching TRBD2 (6 bases). Trimming removed 4 bases from V and 1 base from J, with 10 bases in between. The CDR3 is 14 residues long. CDR3 sequence reads: CASSSRGFQETQYF. The DNA of the CDR3 is TGTGCCAGCAGTTCTCGGGGGTTCCAAGAGACCCAGTACTTC.

In this sample, this clonotype turned up many times. The J gene is TRBJ1-6, the V gene TRBV7-9; tentatively, D is TRBD1 (5 bases). Germline CDR1 reads SEHNR; CDR2 reads FQNEAQ (reference sequence). This CDR3 comprises 15 residues. V shed 5 bases and J shed 8 bases, with 16 bases lying between them. Here the CDR3 reads CASSREKGSDSPLHF. DNA of the CDR3: TGTGCCAGCAGCAGAGAAAAGGGGAGCGATTCACCCCTCCACTTT.

This clonotype appeared many times. This chain joins TRBV3-1 and TRBJ1-6; D is perhaps TRBD1 (6 bases). The CDR3 contains 14 residues. Trimming stripped 1 base from V and 7 bases from J, with 8 bases between. Germline V gene sequence: CDR1 LGHDT, CDR2 YNNKEL (reference sequence). CDR3 nucleotides: TGTGCCAGCAGCCAAGGGACAGAGAATTCACCCCTCCACTTT. Its protein is CASSQGTENSPLHF.

The V and J genes are TRBV5-1 and TRBJ2-2; 8 nucleotides align to TRBD2. The J segment lost 7 bases and the V segment lost 2 bases, leaving 10 bases of the junction unmatched. Germline V gene data show CDR1 as SGHRS and CDR2 as YFSETQ. The CDR3 length is 16 residues. CDR3 protein: CASSLLQSGRSGELFF. CDR3 coding DNA: TGCGCCAGCAGCTTACTACAGAGCGGGAGAAGCGGGGAGCTGTTTTTT. The full variable domain, rest sourced from reference TRBV5-1 and TRBJ2-2, is KAGVTQTPRYLIKTRGQQVTLSCSPISGHRSVSWYQQTPGQGLQFLFEYFSETQRNKGNFPGRFSGRQFSNSRSEMNVSTLELGDSALYLCASSLLQSGRSGELFFGEGSRLTVL.

This clonotype appeared many times. CDR3 residues: CASSYYGQTSYEQYF. The CDR3 nucleotides are TGTGCCAGCAGTTATTATGGACAAACCTCCTACGAGCAGTACTTC. The V call is TRBV6-2 or TRBV6-3, the J call TRBJ2-7; D may be TRBD1 (5 bases). CDR1 MNHEY and CDR2 SVGEGT come from the germline V gene. The CDR3 sequence is 15 residues long. The ends were cut back, 3 bases at V and 0 bases at J, with 12 bases in the middle.

The gene calls are TRBV10-3 and TRBJ1-5; maybe TRBD1 (5 bases). Trimming removed 1 base from V and 8 bases from J, with 12 bases in between. Germline CDR1 and CDR2: ENHRY and SYGVKD. There are 14 residues in the CDR3. CDR3 region: CAISELGPGKPQHF. The CDR3 bases are TGTGCCATCAGTGAGTTGGGACCGGGGAAGCCCCAGCATTTT.

The rearrangement joins TRBV9 to TRBJ2-2; unclear D gene. The V end was cut by 0 bases, the J end by 0 bases, with 9 bases between. The CDR3 extends over 16 amino acids. CDR1 SGDLS and CDR2 YYNGEE come from the germline V gene. CDR3 residues: CASSVGSLSNTGELFF. The CDR3 DNA reads TGTGCCAGCAGCGTAGGCAGCCTATCGAACACCGGGGAGCTGTTTTTT.

The V and J genes are TRBV11-2 and TRBJ2-1; D is undetermined. This CDR3 spans 15 amino acids. Germline CDR1 SGHAT, CDR2 FQNNGV. The germline V and J ends were trimmed by 5 bases and 3 bases, with 14 bases remaining between them. CDR3 DNA: TGTGCCAGCAGCCCCGGGCGACTCCTCTACAATGAGCAGTTCTTC. Translation gives CASSPGRLLYNEQFF.

This clonotype was detected a few times. The CDR3: CSAPSGAGGDTQYF. CDR3 DNA: TGCAGTGCTCCTTCCGGAGCGGGAGGAGATACGCAGTATTTT. The rearrangement uses TRBV20-1 and TRBJ2-3; TRBD2 agrees at 9 bases. This CDR3 has 14 residues. Germline assignment: CDR1 DFQATT and CDR2 SNEGSKA (reference sequence). Unmatched junction bases numbered 8, after V lost 5 bases and J lost 5 bases.

V gene TRBV24-1 combines with J gene TRBJ2-2, with D perhaps matching TRBD1 (6 bases). Trimming shortened V by 4 bases and J by 6 bases, and 17 bases separated the two germline ends. There are 16 residues in the CDR3. CDR1 KGHDR and CDR2 SFDVKD come from the germline V gene. CDR3 loop: CATSDHTRGTAGELFF. As DNA, the CDR3 is TGTGCCACCAGTGACCATACCAGGGGTACAGCCGGGGAGCTGTTTTTT.

Ten or more counts support this clonotype. This sequence joins TRBV28 and TRBJ1-5; D is perhaps TRBD1 (5 bases). The CDR3 covers 14 residues. Germline CDR1 reads MDHEN; CDR2 reads SYDVKM. Trimming removed 7 bases at V and 0 bases at J, with 10 bases between. Written as DNA, the CDR3 is TGTGCCAGCACGGCGGGGCATAGCAATCAGCCCCAGCATTTT. Protein sequence: CASTAGHSNQPQHF.

The chain has TRBV3-1 and TRBJ2-4; D is possibly TRBD2 (5 bases). Germline CDR1 LGHDT, CDR2 YNNKEL (reference sequence). This CDR3 spans 14 amino acids. V was shortened by 2 bases and J by 8 bases, with 13 bases between the two germline ends. CDR3 sequence: CASSQRVWGDIQYF. CDR3 DNA sequence: TGTGCCAGCAGCCAAAGGGTCTGGGGAGACATTCAGTACTTC.

This clonotype was recorded at least ten times. The genes are TRBV29-1 and TRBJ2-2, with TRBD2 matching 12 bases. Germline CDR1 SQVTM, CDR2 ANQGSEA. The CDR3 consists of 15 residues. V lost 0 bases and J lost 6; bases outside the gene matches: 2. This chain's CDR3 is CSVEDLAGGAGELFF. CDR3 sequence (DNA): TGCAGCGTTGAAGACCTAGCGGGAGGGGCCGGGGAGCTGTTTTTT.

This chain uses TRBV27 with TRBJ1-4; no firm D call. V gave up 5 bases and J gave up 8 bases, with 12 bases separating them. The CDR3 consists of 13 residues. CDR1 and CDR2 from the germline V gene are MNHEY and SMNVEV (reference sequence). In DNA form, the CDR3 reads TGTGCCAGCAGTGACCGCCCTGGGGAAAAACTGTTTTTT. This encodes CASSDRPGEKLFF. The full variable domain, rest sourced from reference TRBV27 and TRBJ1-4, is EAQVTQNPRYLITVTGKKLTVTCSQNMNHEYMSWYRQDPGLGLRQIYYSMNVEVTDKGDVPEGYKVSRKEKRNFPLILESPSPNQTSLYFCASSDRPGEKLFFGSGTQLSVL.

The rearrangement joins TRBV2 to TRBJ1-3; D perhaps matches TRBD1 (5 bases). Trimming cost V 3 bases and J 4 bases, with 16 bases left between them. The CDR3 length is 16 residues. Germline V gene sequence: CDR1 SNHLY, CDR2 FYNNEI. The CDR3 loop is CASSDSQGLTGNTIYF. CDR3 bases: TGTGCCAGCAGTGATTCGCAGGGCCTAACAGGAAACACCATATATTTT. Together with reference TRBV2 and TRBJ1-3, the CDR3 gives the full variable domain: EPEVTQTPSHQVTQMGQEVILRCVPISNHLYFYWYRQILGQKVEFLVSFYNNEISEKSEIFDDQFSVERPDGSNFTLKIRSTKLEDSAMYFCASSDSQGLTGNTIYFGEGSWLTVV.

To note about this clonotype: Possible read error: a much larger clone is one base away. V is TRBV27 and J is TRBJ2-5; 10 nucleotides agree with TRBD2. CDR1 MNHEY and CDR2 SMNVEV come from the germline V gene (reference sequence). This CDR3 region has 15 residues. CDR3 bases: TGTGCCAGCAGTCTTTGGACTAGCGGAGAAGAGATCCAGTACTTC. Its translation is CASSLWTSGEEIQYF.

The gene calls are TRBV7-3 and TRBJ1-1, with 7 positions matching TRBD1. In germline, CDR1 is SGHTA, CDR2 FQGTGA. The CDR3 sequence is 13 residues long. The junction had 10 bases not matched to a gene; V was cut back by 5 bases and J by 10 bases. The chain's CDR3 is CASSEYRGGLAFF. The CDR3 DNA is TGTGCCAGCAGCGAGTACAGGGGAGGGTTAGCTTTCTTT.

This clonotype was observed at least ten times. The chain combines TRBV28 with TRBJ2-7, with D tentatively TRBD2 (6 bases). The CDR3 spans 14 residues. Trimming stripped 1 base from V and 7 bases from J, with 14 bases between. Germline V gives CDR1 MDHEN, CDR2 SYDVKM. CDR3 in DNA: TGTGCCAGCAGTTTATCTGGGGGGAGACTAGAGCAGTACTTC. Translating it yields CASSLSGGRLEQYF.

As concerns this clonotype: One end of the junction fails to match germline, which may point to a read error. This chain links TRBV6-2 or TRBV6-3 with TRBJ1-2; weak D call: TRBD1 (6 bases). The germline gives CDR1 MNHEY, CDR2 SVGEGT. The CDR3 is made up of 14 amino acids. The CDR3 DNA reads as TGTGCCTGCAGTTACTCGGGACACGTCTATGGCTACACCTTC. Protein sequence: CACSYSGHVYGYTF.

The chain links TRBV10-3 to TRBJ2-7; D possibly matches TRBD1 or TRBD2 (7 bases each). Trimming removed 10 bases from V and 3 bases from J, with 16 bases in between. CDR1 is ENHRY, CDR2 SYGVKD, per germline. This CDR3 has 13 amino acids. DNA of the CDR3: TGTGCCAGCAGGGGGGGGCCTTACTACGAGCAGTACTTC. Translating it yields CASRGGPYYEQYF.

This clonotype was counted many times. The rearrangement joins TRBV6-2 or TRBV6-3 to TRBJ2-7; perhaps TRBD1 as D (6 bases). Germline CDR1 reads MNHEY; CDR2 reads SVGEGT. V was clipped by 10 bases and J by 6 bases, with 16 bases between them. The CDR3 sequence is 12 residues long. CDR3 bases: TGTGCCACCTCAGAGGGGGTCTTCGAGCAGTACTTC. Translating gives CATSEGVFEQYF.

This clonotype was seen at least ten times. This rearrangement joins TRBV28 to TRBJ1-2; D might be TRBD1 (6 bases). V was cut by 5 bases and J by 8 bases, with 15 bases left in between. This CDR3 spans 13 amino acids. Germline V CDR1 and CDR2: MDHEN, SYDVKM. The CDR3 coding sequence is TGTGCCAGCAGTCCTAAGACAGGTCCAGGCTACACCTTC. This codes for CASSPKTGPGYTF.

The rearrangement links TRBV6-2 or TRBV6-3 to TRBJ1-4; no clear D gene. Germline CDR1 reads MNHEY; CDR2 reads SVGEGT. The V end was cut by 2 bases, the J end by 8 bases, with 12 bases between. The CDR3 is 14 residues long. CDR3 coding DNA: TGTGCCAGCAGTTACAGCCCGGGCCGCGAAAAACTGTTTTTT. Its translation: CASSYSPGREKLFF.

This clonotype has a count of ten or more. V usage is TRBV2 and J usage is TRBJ1-5; TRBD1 matches at 7 bases. Germline V gives CDR1 SNHLY, CDR2 FYNNEI. With 2 bases clipped from V and 6 bases from J, the junction kept 10 bases outside the gene matches. This CDR3 contains 16 residues. The CDR3 sequence: CASSEQGDFISQPQHF. The CDR3 DNA is TGTGCCAGCAGTGAACAGGGGGATTTTATAAGTCAGCCCCAGCATTTT.

This clonotype has a count of ten or more. This chain uses TRBV20-1 with TRBJ2-7; TRBD1 agrees at 9 bases. With V trimmed by 0 bases and J by 2 bases, 8 bases remained unmatched. This CDR3 is built from 16 residues. Germline assignment: CDR1 DFQATT and CDR2 SNEGSKA (reference sequence). The CDR3 here is CSARDHGDREAYEQYF. The CDR3 region has the DNA TGCAGTGCTAGAGATCACGGGGACAGGGAAGCCTACGAGCAGTACTTC.